The rows below give T cell receptor beta chains drawn from one sample of a study of early T cells in non-severe SARS-CoV-2 infection. TCRdb redid the calling of the 5' RACE reads with MiXCR, one entry per CDR3 protein. The sample lists tens of thousands of distinct CDR3 sequences; around 13% were seen once. The material sequenced was whole blood. These receptor sequences come from an adult who was a healthcare worker with PCR-confirmed SARS-CoV-2 infection or an uninfected control (not recorded which). Each CDR3 is given with its conserved first and last residue. Only part of the rows carry a size: once, few, many, or a class if the clone is expanded.

clone size	V gene	J gene	CDR3 protein
-	TRBV6-5	TRBJ2-3	CASRSGQDPTDTQYF
-	TRBV15	TRBJ1-3	CTTDNGASGNTIYF
-	TRBV6-6	TRBJ2-7	CASSYSNSQQYF
many	TRBV7-9	TRBJ1-1	CASSLVVGPWENTEAFF
few	TRBV28	TRBJ1-2	CASTQGGQGLYGYTF
few	TRBV19	TRBJ2-2	CASSSRTGGFTGELFF
many	TRBV3-1	TRBJ2-7	CASSQQGTYEQYF
-	TRBV29-1	TRBJ1-1	CSVDGEAFF
few	TRBV6-1	TRBJ1-3	CASSPRTASSGNTIYF
-	TRBV28	TRBJ1-2	CASRADLVRQYGYTF
few	TRBV20-1	TRBJ2-7	CSAREPGTATYEQYF
few	TRBV12-3/TRBV12-4	TRBJ1-3	CASRGQGNSGNTIYF
-	TRBV12-3/TRBV12-4	TRBJ2-7	CASRQGDADEQYF
many	TRBV5-4	TRBJ1-6	CASSSDRESYNSPLHF
few	TRBV7-2	TRBJ1-1	CASSSRVEAFF
-	TRBV13	TRBJ2-7	CASSSRGASSYEQYF
-	TRBV27	TRBJ2-1	CASSLSPTSYEQFF
-	TRBV6-5	TRBJ1-1	CASRRDLLGANTEAFF
-	TRBV5-6	TRBJ2-7	CASRSPWGEQYF
many	TRBV27	TRBJ2-5	CASSLEGPGAFGETQYF
-	TRBV7-9	TRBJ1-2	CASSLGQGAQYGYTF
few	TRBV5-1	TRBJ1-3	CASSFGRSGGNTIYF
few	TRBV9	TRBJ2-7	CASRGPGLAGANMAYEQYF
-	TRBV7-2	TRBJ2-3	CVSSLERTDTQYF
-	TRBV6-1	TRBJ2-2	CASSGGLAGAVELFF
many	TRBV27	TRBJ1-1	CASISKRYRAGGWNTEAFF
-	TRBV6-2/TRBV6-3	TRBJ1-2	CASSYSSTGNYGYTF
many	TRBV7-2	TRBJ1-5	CASSLGTGGLQPQHF
many	TRBV29-1	TRBJ2-3	CSVEETSWDTQYF
-	TRBV7-9	TRBJ2-5	CASSSSPGTETQYF
many	TRBV20-1	TRBJ2-1	CSARDSSGRGNEQFF
few	TRBV27	TRBJ1-6	CASSLMVGQPNSPLHF
-	TRBV7-2	TRBJ1-2	CASSLDGANYGYTF
few	TRBV11-3	TRBJ2-1	CASSLELSSYNEQFF
few	TRBV5-5	TRBJ1-4	CASSSEWGRTNEKLFF
-	TRBV7-2	TRBJ2-3	CASSLVSSEHTQYF
-	TRBV28	TRBJ2-7	CASREQGATRSEQYF
many	TRBV2	TRBJ1-1	CASSEGGHTEAFF
many	TRBV5-1	TRBJ2-7	CASSPGRGDYEQYF
-	TRBV18	TRBJ2-7	CASSSTDDEQYF
many	TRBV27	TRBJ2-7	CASSTGQFYEQYF
many	TRBV28	TRBJ1-3	CASAQQGQGVISGNTIYF
few	TRBV11-2	TRBJ1-2	CASSLDREGAGYTF
many	TRBV6-5	TRBJ2-2	CASSYIPPPGELFF
-	TRBV28	TRBJ2-1	CASSHAGGTYNEQFF
-	TRBV28	TRBJ2-1	CASNPGWVYNEQFF
medium-sized	TRBV3-1	TRBJ2-7	CASSADFHGVEQYF
few	TRBV7-9	TRBJ2-3	CASSPGLAGADTQYF
-	TRBV7-8	TRBJ1-2	CASSLVFGGTHGYTF
medium-sized	TRBV2	TRBJ1-2	CASRTGGSGGYTF
many	TRBV5-1	TRBJ2-1	CASSLEGQGANEQFF